The 32 T cell receptor beta chains presented below share a single source sample, sequenced in a study of blood T cells in healthy people across ages. It was with a sample-barcoded 5' primer and a J-beta primer mix that a second PCR of about 6 to 12 cycles was run. Each CDR3 protein is one row after TCRdb ran MiXCR on the 5' RACE reads. This sample carries 1,800,000 or so distinct CDR3 sequences, about 39% of them seen once, and the ten largest clones take 20% to 25%. The source material was blood. All receptors come from a human donor in good health.

The sample holds many counts of this clonotype. The genes are TRBV12-3 or TRBV12-4 and TRBJ2-1, with 7 bases aligning to TRBD1. The CDR3 length is 14 residues. V dropped 10 bases and J dropped 9; count of bases not matched to a gene: 15. This CDR3 reads CATSRQGTLGEQFF. CDR3 coding DNA: TGTGCCACCTCCCGACAGGGCACCCTCGGTGAGCAGTTCTTC.

This clonotype showed up just a few times. V is TRBV27 and J is TRBJ2-7; D may be TRBD2 (6 bases). The CDR3 is made up of 15 amino acids. Germline CDR1 MNHEY, CDR2 SMNVEV (reference sequence). The V and J ends lost 3 bases and 2 bases respectively, with 14 bases between them. Here the CDR3 reads CASSLARGGTYEQYF. The CDR3 DNA reads as TGTGCCAGCAGTTTGGCCCGCGGAGGGACCTACGAGCAGTACTTC.

This chain connects TRBV27 to TRBJ1-5; D unclear. The CDR3 runs 14 residues. Germline V gene lookup returns CDR1 MNHEY and CDR2 SMNVEV (reference sequence). V gave up 3 bases and J gave up 4 bases, with 10 bases separating them. CDR3 protein: CASSFLGRNQPQHF. The CDR3 DNA reads as TGTGCCAGCAGTTTTCTGGGCAGAAATCAGCCCCAGCATTTT.

The chain is built from TRBV30 and TRBJ2-5; D is ambiguous. The CDR3 is 11 residues long. V dropped 0 bases and J dropped 7 bases, with 6 bases sitting between them. Germline lookup yields CDR1 GTSNPN and CDR2 SVGIG (reference sequence). This CDR3 reads CAWSVRLTQYF. Written as DNA, the CDR3 is TGTGCCTGGAGTGTACGGTTGACCCAGTACTTC.

The chain carries TRBV27 and TRBJ2-5; D may be TRBD1 (6 bases). This CDR3 contains 14 residues. Per germline, CDR1 MNHEY and CDR2 SMNVEV (reference sequence). The germline V and J ends were trimmed by 6 bases and 5 bases, with 16 bases remaining between them. This CDR3 reads CASRLAGAGETQYF. The CDR3 DNA follows: TGTGCCAGCAGATTGGCAGGGGCAGGCGAGACCCAGTACTTC.

The CDR3 sequence is CSARDHGGEEGEAFF. DNA of the CDR3: TGCAGTGCTAGAGACCATGGAGGGGAAGAGGGTGAAGCTTTCTTT. The chain joins TRBV20-1 to TRBJ1-1; D is possibly TRBD1 (5 bases). CDR3 length equals 15 residues. V was trimmed by 0 bases and J by 7 bases, leaving 18 bases between them. Germline V gives CDR1 DFQATT, CDR2 SNEGSKA (reference sequence).

The gene calls are TRBV29-1 and TRBJ2-7; D gene unclear. V dropped 3 bases and J dropped 7 bases, with 19 bases sitting between them. Germline V gene data show CDR1 as SQVTM and CDR2 as ANQGSEA. This CDR3 comprises 14 residues. The CDR3 protein is CSVDGPSSYNEQYF. CDR3 nucleotides: TGCAGCGTTGATGGGCCAAGCTCCTACAATGAGCAGTACTTC.

The chain uses TRBV5-1 and TRBJ1-1; 9 bases match TRBD1. In germline, CDR1 is SGHRS, CDR2 YFSETQ. Trimming removed 3 bases from V and 3 bases from J; junction bases left unmatched: 6. The CDR3 runs 15 residues. CDR3 protein: CASSSTQGAHTEAFF. The CDR3 nucleotides read TGCGCCAGCAGCTCCACACAGGGGGCCCACACTGAAGCTTTCTTT.

The genes are TRBV4-2 and TRBJ2-4; 7 positions match TRBD1. The J call may be wrong; the DNA end is better matched by TRBJ2-7. Germline assignment: CDR1 LGHNA and CDR2 YNFKEQ. The CDR3 is made up of 15 amino acids. Here the CDR3 reads CASSQADRSTYEQYF. Here the CDR3 DNA reads TGTGCCAGCAGCCAGGCGGACAGGTCAACCTACGAGCAGTACTTC.

The gene calls are TRBV12-3 or TRBV12-4 and TRBJ1-1, with 9 bases identical to TRBD1. This CDR3 region has 11 residues. With 8 bases clipped from V and 6 bases from J, the junction kept 1 base outside the gene matches. The CDR3 DNA follows: TGTGCCAGCGGACAGGGGCCTGAAGCTTTCTTT. Translated: CASGQGPEAFF.

This clonotype was picked up a small number of times. The chain uses TRBV29-1 and TRBJ2-6; D unresolved. Trimming cost V 0 bases and J 0 bases, with 6 bases left between them. Germline CDR1 reads SQVTM; CDR2 reads ANQGSEA. There are 15 residues in the CDR3. The CDR3 coding sequence is TGCAGCGTTGAAGAAGTAATCTCTGGGGCCAACGTCCTGACTTTC. Translated, it gives CSVEEVISGANVLTF.

This clonotype was found a few times. The V gene is TRBV4-2, the J gene TRBJ2-1; no definite D call. V gave up 0 bases and J gave up 7 bases, with 13 bases separating them. Per the germline V gene, CDR1 is LGHNA and CDR2 is YNFKEQ. The CDR3 has 15 amino acids. Here the CDR3 DNA reads TGTGCCAGCAGCCAAGAGGGCGGCCTGGTGAATGAGCAGTTCTTC. This gives the protein CASSQEGGLVNEQFF.

This clonotype came up a few times. This chain joins TRBV7-8 and TRBJ2-3; 10 bases line up with TRBD1. The CDR3 runs 14 residues. Looked up from germline, CDR1 is SGHVS and CDR2 is FQNEAQ. V lost 8 bases to trimming and J lost 3 bases; unmatched junction nucleotides: 5. The CDR3 spells CASSDRGLTDTQYF. The CDR3 DNA reads TGTGCCAGCTCAGACAGGGGGCTGACAGATACGCAGTATTTT.

The J gene is TRBJ2-1, the V gene TRBV20-1, with TRBD2 as a possible D gene (6 bases). Trimming removed 3 bases from V and 12 bases from J, with 21 bases in between. The CDR3 is 14 amino acids. The germline V gene has CDR1 DFQATT and CDR2 SNEGSKA (reference sequence). CDR3 nucleotides: TGCAGTGCTAGGGGGGGAATTACAAAGGGGTGGCAGTTCTTC. Translation: CSARGGITKGWQFF.

This chain connects TRBV13 to TRBJ1-5, with TRBD1 identical over 7 bases. This CDR3 comprises 16 residues. V lost 6 bases to trimming and J lost 0 bases; unmatched junction nucleotides: 8. Germline assignment: CDR1 PRHDT and CDR2 FYEKMQ (reference sequence). CDR3 in amino acids: CASSLGQMYSNQPQHF. Here the CDR3 DNA reads TGTGCCAGCAGTTTGGGACAGATGTATAGCAATCAGCCCCAGCATTTT. The variable domain in full, with the rest retrieved from reference TRBV13 and TRBJ1-5, is AAGVIQSPRHLIKEKRETATLKCYPIPRHDTVYWYQQGPGQDPQFLISFYEKMQSDKGSIPDRFSAQQFSDYHSELNMSSLELGDSALYFCASSLGQMYSNQPQHFGDGTRLSIL.

The chain combines TRBV12-3 or TRBV12-4 with TRBJ2-2; 9 bases map to TRBD2. The trim removed 6 bases at V and 4 bases at J, leaving 15 bases unmatched. This CDR3 comprises 18 residues. CDR3 sequence (DNA): TGTGCCAGCAGCTATACTATCTTGACTAGCGGTAGCACCGGGGAGCTGTTTTTT. As protein: CASSYTILTSGSTGELFF.

Only a few counts were recorded for this clonotype. The chain combines TRBV4-3 with TRBJ1-6; 7 bases match TRBD1. Germline CDR1 is LGHNA and CDR2 is YSLEER. The ends lost 1 base at V and 7 bases at J; junction bases unmatched: 10. This CDR3 region has 17 residues. The CDR3 spells CASSQAHQQGRNSPLHF. The CDR3 DNA sequence: TGCGCCAGCAGCCAAGCACACCAACAGGGGCGGAATTCACCCCTCCACTTT.

This clonotype turned up a few times. This sequence joins TRBV20-1 and TRBJ2-6; D might be TRBD1 (5 bases). V was trimmed by 0 bases and J by 2 bases, leaving 11 bases between them. Germline V gene data show CDR1 as DFQATT and CDR2 as SNEGSKA (reference sequence). The CDR3 sequence is 16 residues long. The CDR3 loop is CSARDRTRAGANVLTF. The CDR3, as DNA: TGCAGTGCTAGAGATAGGACACGGGCTGGGGCCAACGTCCTGACTTTC.

This chain links TRBV2 with TRBJ2-3, with D tentatively TRBD1 or TRBD2 (6 bases each). Trimming left V 5 bases short and J 8 bases short, with 14 bases between. CDR1 SNHLY and CDR2 FYNNEI come from the germline V gene. CDR3 length: 13 residues. CDR3 in amino acids: CASSSQGGGTQYF. DNA of the CDR3: TGTGCCAGCAGTAGTCAAGGGGGAGGTACGCAGTATTTT.

The V gene is TRBV14, the J gene TRBJ2-1, with D uncertain. Trimming pared 2 bases from V and 2 bases from J, leaving 10 bases between. Looked up from germline, CDR1 is SGHDN and CDR2 is FVKESK. The CDR3 sequence is 15 residues long. Here the CDR3 reads CASSQWIGTYNEQFF. DNA for the CDR3: TGTGCCAGCAGCCAATGGATAGGAACCTACAATGAGCAGTTCTTC.

This chain joins TRBV20-1 and TRBJ1-5; D is uncertain. Germline CDR1 DFQATT, CDR2 SNEGSKA (reference sequence). This CDR3 has 14 residues. Trimming took off 3 bases at V and 1 base at J, with 10 bases between the two ends. The DNA of the CDR3 is TGCAGTGCTAGTCCGCCGTTCAGCAATCAGCCCCAGCATTTT. Protein product: CSASPPFSNQPQHF.

The table lists this clonotype with a few counts. CDR3 protein: CASSSTRRGNTDTQYF. Here the CDR3 DNA reads TGTGCCAGCAGCTCCACTCGCAGGGGAAACACAGATACGCAGTATTTT. This chain connects TRBV12-3 or TRBV12-4 to TRBJ2-3, with D perhaps matching TRBD1 (6 bases). The CDR3 is 16 residues long. V dropped 6 bases and J dropped 2 bases, with 18 bases sitting between them.

The chain links TRBV29-1 to TRBJ2-3, with TRBD2 identical over 13 bases. This CDR3 comprises 14 residues. Trimming at V came to 7 bases and at J to 5 bases, leaving 6 bases not matched to a gene. CDR1 SQVTM and CDR2 ANQGSEA come from the germline V gene. This CDR3 is CSAPLAGGVDTQYF. The CDR3 region has the DNA TGCAGCGCCCCACTAGCGGGGGGGGTAGATACGCAGTATTTT.

This clonotype came up a few times. V usage is TRBV7-2 and J usage is TRBJ1-2, with a possible D match to TRBD1 (5 bases). There are 15 residues in the CDR3. Trimming took off 1 base at V and 4 bases at J, with 13 bases between the two ends. Germline lookup yields CDR1 SGHTA and CDR2 FQGNSA. CDR3 amino acids: CASSLVGRNSYGYTF. Here the CDR3 DNA reads TGTGCCAGCAGCTTAGTGGGACGTAATAGCTATGGCTACACCTTC.

As regards this clonotype: One junction end does not reproduce the germline sequence, and a read error may be involved. The chain carries TRBV4-3 and TRBJ2-5, with D perhaps matching TRBD2 (6 bases). The DNA end favors TRBJ2-7, so the J call may be wrong. The CDR3 sequence is 18 residues long. Germline lookup yields CDR1 LGHNA and CDR2 YSLEER. CDR3 nucleotide sequence: TGCGCCAACAGCCAAGAGGGTCCTGGGGGGTTCCCCCCGTACGAGCAGTACTTC. Its translation is CANSQEGPGGFPPYEQYF.

The gene calls are TRBV11-2 and TRBJ2-4; 11 nucleotides align to TRBD2. The DNA end is more similar to TRBJ2-7, so the J call may be wrong. CDR1 is SGHAT, CDR2 FQNNGV, per germline. This CDR3 has 19 residues. The CDR3 reads CASSSITVGTSGGNYEQYF. The CDR3 DNA reads as TGTGCCAGCAGCTCGATAACCGTTGGGACTAGCGGAGGTAATTACGAGCAGTACTTC.

This sequence joins TRBV7-2 and TRBJ2-5, with D perhaps TRBD2 (5 bases). CDR3 length equals 13 residues. V was cut by 1 base and J by 6 bases, with 9 bases left in between. The germline gives CDR1 SGHTA, CDR2 FQGNSA. The CDR3 DNA reads TGTGCCAGCAGCTTAGACGCCGGGAAGACCCAGTACTTC. Translation gives CASSLDAGKTQYF.

Points on this clonotype: Germline is not matched at one junction end, which may reflect a read error. This chain connects TRBV30 to TRBJ2-4; the D call may be TRBD1 or TRBD2 (6 bases each). Near its end, the DNA agrees better with TRBJ2-7, so the J call may be wrong. The germline CDR1 and CDR2 sequences are GTSNPN and SVGIG (reference sequence). This CDR3 contains 15 residues. The CDR3 region is CAWSREGGHSHEQYF. CDR3 DNA: TGTGCCTGGAGTCGAGAGGGGGGTCACTCCCACGAGCAGTACTTC.

V is TRBV20-1 and J is TRBJ1-2; D perhaps matches TRBD1 (6 bases). Trimming stripped 5 bases from V and 5 bases from J, with 18 bases between. Germline assignment: CDR1 DFQATT and CDR2 SNEGSKA (reference sequence). This CDR3 comprises 14 residues. This chain's CDR3 is CSAGSGDPGYGYTF. The CDR3, as DNA: TGCAGTGCTGGATCAGGGGATCCCGGTTATGGCTACACCTTC.

This clonotype was observed a handful of times. The V call is TRBV5-6, the J call TRBJ2-1; 10 bases map to TRBD2. Germline V lookup: CDR1 SGHDT, CDR2 YYEEEE. V lost 4 bases to trimming and J lost 4 bases; unmatched junction nucleotides: 8. CDR3 length equals 16 residues. CDR3 in amino acids: CASSESLAGVYNEQFF. DNA of the CDR3: TGTGCCAGCAGCGAATCCCTAGCGGGGGTTTACAATGAGCAGTTCTTC. Full variable domain (rest looked up from reference TRBV5-6 and TRBJ2-1): DAGVTQSPTHLIKTRGQQVTLRCSPKSGHDTVSWYQQALGQGPQFIFQYYEEEERQRGNFPDRFSGHQFPNYSSELNVNALLLGDSALYLCASSESLAGVYNEQFFGPGTRLTVL.

The chain employs TRBV6-1 and TRBJ2-7; TRBD2 aligns across 10 bases. This CDR3 contains 14 residues. From germline, CDR1 is MNHNS and CDR2 SASEGT. CDR3 coding DNA: TGTGCCAGCAGTCAGCGGGGGGGCCTCCAAGAGCAGTTCGTC. It yields the protein CASSQRGGLQEQFV.

The genes are TRBV7-6 and TRBJ2-5, with 7 bases fitting TRBD2. This CDR3 is 17 amino acids long. V was clipped by 1 base and J by 2 bases; unmatched bases: 10. Germline lookup yields CDR1 SGHVS and CDR2 FNYEAQ. CDR3 sequence reads: CASSLVGSTSKQETQYF. The CDR3 DNA reads as TGTGCCAGCAGCTTAGTAGGTTCGACTAGCAAGCAAGAGACCCAGTACTTC. Based on the CDR3 plus reference TRBV7-6 and TRBJ2-5, the full variable domain is GAGVSQSPRYKVTKRGQDVALRCDPISGHVSLYWYRQALGQGPEFLTYFNYEAQQDKSGLPNDRFSAERPEGSISTLTIQRTEQRDSAMYRCASSLVGSTSKQETQYFGPGTRLLVL.